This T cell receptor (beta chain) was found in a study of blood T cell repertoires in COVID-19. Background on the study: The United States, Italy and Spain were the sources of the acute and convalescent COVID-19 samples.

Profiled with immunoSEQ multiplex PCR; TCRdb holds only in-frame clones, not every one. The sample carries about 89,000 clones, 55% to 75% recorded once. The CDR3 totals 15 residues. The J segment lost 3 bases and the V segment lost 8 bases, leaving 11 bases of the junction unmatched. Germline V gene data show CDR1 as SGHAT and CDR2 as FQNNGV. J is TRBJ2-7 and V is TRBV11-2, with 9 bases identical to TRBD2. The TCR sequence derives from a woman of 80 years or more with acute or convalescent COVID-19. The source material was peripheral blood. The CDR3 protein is CASRQAFSGGYEQYF. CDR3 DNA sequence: TGTGCCAGCCGACAGGCGTTTAGCGGGGGCTACGAGCAGTACTTC.